This TCR beta chain was sequenced in a study of T cell responses to AZD1222 COVID-19 vaccine. The length of the CDR3 is 14 residues. V shed 0 bases and J shed 4 bases, with 9 bases lying between them. Germline CDR1 and CDR2: SGHDT and YYEEEE. Study findings and constraints: Two AZD1222 administrations were followed by greater Spike-specific TCR breadth and depth.

Of note for this clone: The target antigen is unknown.

Generated by immunoSEQ multiplex PCR, the TCRdb table keeps only in-frame clones and is missing some. The data contain approximately 100,000 clones, around 93% of them singletons. The receptor comes from an adult in good health. This chain uses TRBV5-6 with TRBJ2-3, with TRBD2 as a possible D gene (5 bases). Here the sequenced sample was peripheral blood, taken on day 0 of AZD1222 vaccination. CDR3 sequence reads: CASSLGWGADTQYF. CDR3 nucleotides: TGTGCCAGCAGCTTGGGCTGGGGAGCAGATACGCAGTATTTT.